This is a list of T cell receptor beta chains from one sample in a study of monozygotic twins with inflammatory bowel disease. TCRdb reanalyzed the 5' RACE reads, giving one entry per CDR3 protein sequence and no DNA. The table lists about 300,000 distinct CDR3 sequences. Sequencing used blood. The receptors derive from a human donor with ulcerative colitis or Crohn's disease, or a healthy co-twin of an affected twin (not recorded which). Both conserved end residues are part of each CDR3.

CASSSPGQGLYEQYF	TRBJ2-7	TRBV27
CASRQQGTEAFF	TRBJ1-1	TRBV7-9
CASSQEQNTEAFF	TRBJ1-1	TRBV3-1
CSARAQYPHNYGYTF	TRBJ1-2	TRBV20-1
CASSGWTGSTGELFF	TRBJ2-2	TRBV9
CACEGQGPGGYTF	TRBJ1-2	TRBV30
CASSYSLQGNGNTIYF	TRBJ1-3	TRBV6-5
CASSTTGWEETQYF	TRBJ2-5	TRBV5-5
CSVEVTGGKTQYF	TRBJ2-5	TRBV29-1
CASSLAVNDNEQFF	TRBJ2-1	TRBV5-6
CASSPTGDSYNEQFF	TRBJ2-1	TRBV5-1
CASSQLTYEQYF	TRBJ2-7	TRBV3-1
CASSRPTGGYPGDTQYF	TRBJ2-3	TRBV4-2
CASRRSRRGASTDTQYF	TRBJ2-3	TRBV28
CASSLSSGEQQFF	TRBJ2-1	TRBV5-1
CASSDRMLAGGPRENTQYF	TRBJ2-3	TRBV2
CSASIGASYGYTF	TRBJ1-2	TRBV20-1
CASSRSGTTYNEQFF	TRBJ2-1	TRBV4-2
CASSPQGARYGYTF	TRBJ1-2	TRBV7-9
CASKDTQQGPGSNYGYTF	TRBJ1-2	TRBV28
CSAPPAGVKNYEQYF	TRBJ2-7	TRBV20-1
CASLAGQSYEQYF	TRBJ2-7	TRBV28
CASSHGTSGKPYNEQFF	TRBJ2-1	TRBV11-3
CASSAGLAGVGETQYF	TRBJ2-5	TRBV12-3/TRBV12-4
CASSLLAGGKQYF	TRBJ2-7	TRBV23-1
CSARDPNRGSYTF	TRBJ1-2	TRBV20-1
CAWSVNRPMRAEAFF	TRBJ1-1	TRBV30
CAISESVSYGYTF	TRBJ1-2	TRBV10-3
CSVGLQNYEQYF	TRBJ2-7	TRBV29-1
CSAKAGTGVYEQYF	TRBJ2-7	TRBV29-1
CASSLGQGLIYEQYF	TRBJ2-7	TRBV5-1
CASSEGGSGCEQYF	TRBJ2-7	TRBV2
CASSYSKRGSSHEQYF	TRBJ2-7	TRBV6-5
CASSQEGPNSPLHF	TRBJ1-6	TRBV18
CSASGSTSGRPYEQYF	TRBJ2-7	TRBV20-1
CSAMLAITDTQYF	TRBJ2-3	TRBV20-1
CSARDPDSSNYEQYF	TRBJ2-7	TRBV20-1
CASSFPSTGANVLTF	TRBJ2-6	TRBV4-2
CAGSSGWGVMEKLFF	TRBJ1-4	TRBV7-2
CASSDGNTIYF	TRBJ1-3	TRBV7-8
CASSYPLLAGGPDTGELFF	TRBJ2-2	TRBV6-2/TRBV6-3
CASSYSGSPNTEAFF	TRBJ1-1	TRBV6-5
CASSPQSGSRMTHEQFF	TRBJ2-1	TRBV12-3/TRBV12-4
CASSQRGGTANYGYTF	TRBJ1-2	TRBV4-2
CASSKSGEDGNTIYF	TRBJ1-3	TRBV19
CASSLGLAGVMQYF	TRBJ2-7	TRBV6-2/TRBV6-3
CASSRITGAPAGRAGDTQYF	TRBJ2-3	TRBV4-3
CASSSARGRFISGNTIYF	TRBJ1-3	TRBV12-3/TRBV12-4
CSASPGTGIYNEQFF	TRBJ2-1	TRBV20-1
CASSRLAGQETQYF	TRBJ2-5	TRBV7-2
CASRTSGRADTQYF	TRBJ2-3	TRBV7-2
CASSPVFGTDTQYF	TRBJ2-3	TRBV5-6
CASSLLVTETQYF	TRBJ2-5	TRBV7-6
CASSQSDGQPQHF	TRBJ1-5	TRBV4-3
CASSLGGRASGGNEQFF	TRBJ2-1	TRBV7-2